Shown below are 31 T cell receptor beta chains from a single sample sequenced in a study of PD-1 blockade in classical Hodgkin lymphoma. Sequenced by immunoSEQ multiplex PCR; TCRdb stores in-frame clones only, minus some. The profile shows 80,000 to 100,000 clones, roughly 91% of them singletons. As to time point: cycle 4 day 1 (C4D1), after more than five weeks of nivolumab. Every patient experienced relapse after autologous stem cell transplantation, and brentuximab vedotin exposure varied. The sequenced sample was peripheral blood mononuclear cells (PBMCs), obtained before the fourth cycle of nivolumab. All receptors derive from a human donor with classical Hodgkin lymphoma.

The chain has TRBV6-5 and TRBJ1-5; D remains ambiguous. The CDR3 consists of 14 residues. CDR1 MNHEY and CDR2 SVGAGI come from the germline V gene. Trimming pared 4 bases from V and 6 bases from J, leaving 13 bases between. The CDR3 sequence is CASSWRGGVQPQHF. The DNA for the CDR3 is TGTGCCAGCAGTTGGCGGGGTGGGGTTCAGCCCCAGCATTTT.

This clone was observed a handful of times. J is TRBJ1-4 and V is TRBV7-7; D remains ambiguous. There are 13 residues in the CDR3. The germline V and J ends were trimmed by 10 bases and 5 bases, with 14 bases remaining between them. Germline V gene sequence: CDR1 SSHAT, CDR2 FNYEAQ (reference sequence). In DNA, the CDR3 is TGTGCCACATCGGGCAGCTTCAATGAAAAACTGTTTTTT. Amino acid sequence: CATSGSFNEKLFF.

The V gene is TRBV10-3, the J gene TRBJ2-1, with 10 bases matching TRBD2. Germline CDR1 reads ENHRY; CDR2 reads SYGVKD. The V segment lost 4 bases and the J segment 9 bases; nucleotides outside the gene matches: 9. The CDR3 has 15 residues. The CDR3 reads CAISASGRAFSEQFF. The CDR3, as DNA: TGTGCCATCAGTGCGAGCGGGAGGGCCTTTAGTGAGCAGTTCTTC.

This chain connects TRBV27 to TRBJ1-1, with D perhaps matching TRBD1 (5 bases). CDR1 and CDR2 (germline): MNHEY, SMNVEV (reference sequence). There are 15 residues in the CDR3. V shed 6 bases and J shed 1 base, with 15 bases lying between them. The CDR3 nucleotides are TGTGCCAGCAGCCCCTCAGGGATTTCGAACACTGAAGCTTTCTTT. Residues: CASSPSGISNTEAFF.

The CDR3 reads CASSVGRGLISLNTEAFF. In DNA form, the CDR3 reads TGTGCCAGCAGCGTAGGTAGGGGACTGATCTCTCTCAACACTGAAGCTTTCTTT. This chain joins TRBV9 and TRBJ1-1; D might be TRBD1 (5 bases). The V gene lost 0 bases and the J gene lost 2 bases, with 20 bases spanning the gap. The CDR3 is made up of 18 amino acids. Germline assignment: CDR1 SGDLS and CDR2 YYNGEE.

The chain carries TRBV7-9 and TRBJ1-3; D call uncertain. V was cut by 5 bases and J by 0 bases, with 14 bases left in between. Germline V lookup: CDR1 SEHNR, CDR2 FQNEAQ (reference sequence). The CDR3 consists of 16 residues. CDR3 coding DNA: TGTGCCAGCAGCCGAAGTGACCCCTACTCTGGAAACACCATATATTTT. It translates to CASSRSDPYSGNTIYF. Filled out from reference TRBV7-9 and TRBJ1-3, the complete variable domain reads DTGVSQNPRHKITKRGQNVTFRCDPISEHNRLYWYRQTLGQGPEFLTYFQNEAQLEKSRLLSDRFSAERPKGSFSTLEIQRTEQGDSAMYLCASSRSDPYSGNTIYFGEGSWLTVV.

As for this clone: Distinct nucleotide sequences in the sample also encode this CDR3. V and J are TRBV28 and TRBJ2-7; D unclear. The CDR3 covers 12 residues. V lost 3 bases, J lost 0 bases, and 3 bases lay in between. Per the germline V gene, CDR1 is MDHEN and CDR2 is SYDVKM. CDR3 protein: CASSLGSYEQYF. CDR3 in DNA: TGTGCCAGCAGTTTGGGCTCCTACGAGCAGTACTTC.

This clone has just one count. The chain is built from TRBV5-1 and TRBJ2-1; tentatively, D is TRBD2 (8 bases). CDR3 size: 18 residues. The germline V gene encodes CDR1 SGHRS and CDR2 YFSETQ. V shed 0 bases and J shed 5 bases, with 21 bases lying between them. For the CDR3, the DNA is TGCGCCAGCAGCTTGGCGGTCAGGGGGTCAGCGGGAGACAATGAGCAGTTCTTC. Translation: CASSLAVRGSAGDNEQFF.

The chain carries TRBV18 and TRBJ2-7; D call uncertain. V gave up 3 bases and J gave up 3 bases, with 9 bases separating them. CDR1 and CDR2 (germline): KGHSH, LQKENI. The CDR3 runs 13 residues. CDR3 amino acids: CASSPSAHYEQYF. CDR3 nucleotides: TGTGCCAGCTCACCTTCCGCCCACTACGAGCAGTACTTC.

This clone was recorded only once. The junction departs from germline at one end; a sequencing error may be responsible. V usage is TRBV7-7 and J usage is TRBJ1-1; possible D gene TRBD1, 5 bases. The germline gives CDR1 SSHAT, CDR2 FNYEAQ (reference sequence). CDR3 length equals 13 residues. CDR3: CASSLAWGAEAFF. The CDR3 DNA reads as TGTGCTAGCAGCTTAGCGTGGGGGGCTGAAGCTTTCTTT.

CDR3 nucleotides: TGCGCCAGCAGCCAAGTAGGGGCGGGGGAGTCCCCCTACGAGCAGTACTTC. As protein: CASSQVGAGESPYEQYF. The genes are TRBV4-1 and TRBJ2-7, with TRBD2 identical over 7 bases. The germline gives CDR1 MGHRA, CDR2 YSYEKL. This CDR3 comprises 17 residues. Trimming at V came to 1 base and at J to 2 bases, leaving 11 bases not matched to a gene.

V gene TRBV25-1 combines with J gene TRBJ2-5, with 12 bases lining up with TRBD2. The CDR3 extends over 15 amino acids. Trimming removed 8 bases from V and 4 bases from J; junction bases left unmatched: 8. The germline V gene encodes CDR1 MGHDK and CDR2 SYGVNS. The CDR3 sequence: CASGETSGRAETQYF. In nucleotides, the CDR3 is TGTGCCAGCGGGGAGACTAGCGGGAGAGCAGAGACCCAGTACTTC.

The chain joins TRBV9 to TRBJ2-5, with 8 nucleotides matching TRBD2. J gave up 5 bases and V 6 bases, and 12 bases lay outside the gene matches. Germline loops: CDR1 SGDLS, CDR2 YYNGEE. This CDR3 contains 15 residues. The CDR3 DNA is TGTGCCAGCACCCCCTCCCTGGGACTAGGGGAGACCCAGTACTTC. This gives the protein CASTPSLGLGETQYF.

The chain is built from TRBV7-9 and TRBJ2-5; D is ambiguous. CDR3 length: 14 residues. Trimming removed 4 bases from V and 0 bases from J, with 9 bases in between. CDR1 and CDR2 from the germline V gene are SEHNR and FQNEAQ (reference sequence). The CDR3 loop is CASSSKDHQETQYF. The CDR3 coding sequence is TGTGCCAGCAGCTCCAAGGACCACCAAGAGACCCAGTACTTC.

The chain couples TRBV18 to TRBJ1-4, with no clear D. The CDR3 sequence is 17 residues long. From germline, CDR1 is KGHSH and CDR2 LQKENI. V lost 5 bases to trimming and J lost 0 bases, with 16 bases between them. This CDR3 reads CASSKNAGSATNEKLFF. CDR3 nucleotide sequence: TGTGCCAGCTCAAAAAATGCCGGGTCAGCAACTAATGAAAAACTGTTTTTT.

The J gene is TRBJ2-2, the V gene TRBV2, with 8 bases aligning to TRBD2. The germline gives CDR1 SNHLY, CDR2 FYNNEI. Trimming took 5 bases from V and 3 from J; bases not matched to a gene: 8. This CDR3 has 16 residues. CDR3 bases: TGTGCCAGCAGTCCCGGGGGGGGCGCGTACACCGGGGAGCTGTTTTTT. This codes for CASSPGGGAYTGELFF.

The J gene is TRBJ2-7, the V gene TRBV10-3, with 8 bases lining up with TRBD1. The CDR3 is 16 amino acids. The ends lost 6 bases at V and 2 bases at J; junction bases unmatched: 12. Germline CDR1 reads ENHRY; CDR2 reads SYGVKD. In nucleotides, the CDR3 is TGTGCCATCAGCGATCCCCCGGACAGGGAGACCTACGAGCAGTACTTC. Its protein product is CAISDPPDRETYEQYF.

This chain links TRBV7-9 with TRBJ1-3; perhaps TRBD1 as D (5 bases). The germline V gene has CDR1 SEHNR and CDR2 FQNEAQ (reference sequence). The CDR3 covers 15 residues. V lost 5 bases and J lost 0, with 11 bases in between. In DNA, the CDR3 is TGTGCCAGCAGCCGACAGACGCCCTCTGGAAACACCATATATTTT. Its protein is CASSRQTPSGNTIYF.

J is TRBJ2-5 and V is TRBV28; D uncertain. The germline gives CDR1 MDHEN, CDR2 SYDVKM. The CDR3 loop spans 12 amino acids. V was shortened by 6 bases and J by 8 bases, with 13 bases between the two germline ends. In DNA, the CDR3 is TGTGCCAGCAGCTCCTTACTCGGAACCCAGTACTTC. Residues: CASSSLLGTQYF.

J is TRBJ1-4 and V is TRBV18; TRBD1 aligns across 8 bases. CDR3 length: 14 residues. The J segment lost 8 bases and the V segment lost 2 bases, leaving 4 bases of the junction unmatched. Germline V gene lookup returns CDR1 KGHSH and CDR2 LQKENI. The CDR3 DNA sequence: TGTGCCAGCTCACCAGGAGGACAGGGAGAAAAACTGTTTTTT. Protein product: CASSPGGQGEKLFF.

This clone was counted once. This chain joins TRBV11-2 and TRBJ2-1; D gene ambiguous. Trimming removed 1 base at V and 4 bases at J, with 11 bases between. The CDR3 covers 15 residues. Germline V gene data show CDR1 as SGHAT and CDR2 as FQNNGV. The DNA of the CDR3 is TGTGCCAGCAGCTTAGGCGTCTTGGGATACAATGAGCAGTTCTTC. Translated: CASSLGVLGYNEQFF.

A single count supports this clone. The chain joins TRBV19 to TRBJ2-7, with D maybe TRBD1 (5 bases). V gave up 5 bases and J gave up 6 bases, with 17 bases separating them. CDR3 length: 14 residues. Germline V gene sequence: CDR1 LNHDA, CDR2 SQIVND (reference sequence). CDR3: CASSPQGRFAEQYF. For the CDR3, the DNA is TGTGCCAGTAGTCCCCAGGGCCGATTTGCCGAGCAGTACTTC.

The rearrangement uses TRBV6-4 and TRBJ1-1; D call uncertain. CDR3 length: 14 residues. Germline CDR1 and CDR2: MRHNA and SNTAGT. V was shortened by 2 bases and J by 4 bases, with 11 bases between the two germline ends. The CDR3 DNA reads TGTGCCAGCAGTGACCTCCGGGGAAGCACTGAAGCTTTCTTT. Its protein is CASSDLRGSTEAFF.

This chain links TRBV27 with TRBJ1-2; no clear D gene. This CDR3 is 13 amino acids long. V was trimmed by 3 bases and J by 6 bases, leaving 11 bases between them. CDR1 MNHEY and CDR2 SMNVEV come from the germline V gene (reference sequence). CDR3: CASSFRVRDGYTF. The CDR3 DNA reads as TGTGCCAGCAGTTTTAGGGTACGTGATGGCTACACCTTC.

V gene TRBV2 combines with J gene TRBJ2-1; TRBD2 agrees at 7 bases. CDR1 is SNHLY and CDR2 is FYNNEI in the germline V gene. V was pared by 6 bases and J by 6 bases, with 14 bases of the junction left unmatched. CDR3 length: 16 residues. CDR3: CASRNPPLTGGNEQFF. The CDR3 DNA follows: TGTGCCAGCAGGAACCCCCCACTGACGGGAGGCAATGAGCAGTTCTTC.

CDR3 sequence: CAWSTLTDTQYF. The CDR3 region has the DNA TGTGCCTGGTCGACCCTGACAGATACGCAGTATTTT. The gene calls are TRBV30 and TRBJ2-3; D is undetermined. CDR1 GTSNPN and CDR2 SVGIG come from the germline V gene (reference sequence). Trimming took off 5 bases at V and 3 bases at J, with 9 bases between the two ends. The CDR3 sequence is 12 residues long.

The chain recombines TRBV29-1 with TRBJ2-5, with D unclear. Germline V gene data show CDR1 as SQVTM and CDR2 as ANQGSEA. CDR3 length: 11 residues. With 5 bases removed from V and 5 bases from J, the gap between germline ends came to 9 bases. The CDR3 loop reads CSVYMGETQYF. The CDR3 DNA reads TGCAGCGTTTATATGGGGGAGACCCAGTACTTC.

The CDR3 nucleotides read TGTGCCAGCAGTGTCGGGAGGGAGACCCAGTACTTC. It is translated as CASSVGRETQYF. This chain links TRBV2 with TRBJ2-5; 7 bases match TRBD2. J was trimmed by 5 bases and V by 4 bases; bases with no gene match: 1. Looked up from germline, CDR1 is SNHLY and CDR2 is FYNNEI. The CDR3 runs to 12 residues.

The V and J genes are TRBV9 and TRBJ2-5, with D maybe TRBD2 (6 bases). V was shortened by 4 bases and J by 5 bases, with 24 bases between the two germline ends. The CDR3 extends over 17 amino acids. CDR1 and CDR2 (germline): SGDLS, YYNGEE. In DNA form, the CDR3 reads TGTGCCAGCAGCTCACGTGGGTCGGGGGTTGGAGGGGAGACCCAGTACTTC. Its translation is CASSSRGSGVGGETQYF.

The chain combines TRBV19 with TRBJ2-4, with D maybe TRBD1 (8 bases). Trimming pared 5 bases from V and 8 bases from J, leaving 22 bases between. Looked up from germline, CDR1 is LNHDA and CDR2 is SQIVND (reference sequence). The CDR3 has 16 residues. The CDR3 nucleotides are TGTGCCAGTAGTCCTCGGACAGGGACTATCATAGACATTCAGTACTTC. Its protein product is CASSPRTGTIIDIQYF.

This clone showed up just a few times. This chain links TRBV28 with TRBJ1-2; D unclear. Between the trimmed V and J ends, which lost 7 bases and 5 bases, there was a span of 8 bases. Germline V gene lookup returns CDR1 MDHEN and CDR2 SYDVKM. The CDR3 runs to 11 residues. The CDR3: CASNQGYGYTF. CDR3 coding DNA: TGTGCCAGCAATCAAGGTTATGGCTACACCTTC.